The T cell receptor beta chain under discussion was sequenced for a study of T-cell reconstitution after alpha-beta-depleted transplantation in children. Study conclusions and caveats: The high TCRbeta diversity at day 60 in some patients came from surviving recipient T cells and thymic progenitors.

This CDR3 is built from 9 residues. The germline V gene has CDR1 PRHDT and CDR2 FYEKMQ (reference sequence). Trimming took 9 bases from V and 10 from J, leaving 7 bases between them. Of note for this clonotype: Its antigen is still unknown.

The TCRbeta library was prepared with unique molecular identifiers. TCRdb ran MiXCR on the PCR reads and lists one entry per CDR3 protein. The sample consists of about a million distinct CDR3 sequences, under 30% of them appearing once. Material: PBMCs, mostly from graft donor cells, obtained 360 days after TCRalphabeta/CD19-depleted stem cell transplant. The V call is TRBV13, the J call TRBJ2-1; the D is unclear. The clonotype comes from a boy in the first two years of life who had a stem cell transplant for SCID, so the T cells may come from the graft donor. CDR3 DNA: TGTGCCAGTGCACCCGAGCAGTTCTTC. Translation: CASAPEQFF.